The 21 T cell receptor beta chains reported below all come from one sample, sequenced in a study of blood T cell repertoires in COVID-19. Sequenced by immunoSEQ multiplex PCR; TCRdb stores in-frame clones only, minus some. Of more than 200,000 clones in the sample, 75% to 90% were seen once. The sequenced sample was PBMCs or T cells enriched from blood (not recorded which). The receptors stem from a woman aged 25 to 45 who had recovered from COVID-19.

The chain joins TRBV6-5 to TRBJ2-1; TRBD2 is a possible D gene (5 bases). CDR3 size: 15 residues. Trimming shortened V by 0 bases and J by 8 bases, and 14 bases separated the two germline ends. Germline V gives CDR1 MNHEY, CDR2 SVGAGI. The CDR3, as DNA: TGTGCCAGCAGTTACTCGGACTTATTAATAGATGAGCAGTTCTTC. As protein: CASSYSDLLIDEQFF.

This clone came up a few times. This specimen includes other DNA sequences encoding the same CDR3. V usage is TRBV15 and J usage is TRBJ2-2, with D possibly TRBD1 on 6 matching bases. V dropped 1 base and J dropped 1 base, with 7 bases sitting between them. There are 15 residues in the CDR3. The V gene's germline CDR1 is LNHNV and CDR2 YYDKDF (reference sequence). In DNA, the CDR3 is TGTGCCACCAGCAGAGGGACAGAGAACACCGGGGAGCTGTTTTTT. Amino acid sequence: CATSRGTENTGELFF.

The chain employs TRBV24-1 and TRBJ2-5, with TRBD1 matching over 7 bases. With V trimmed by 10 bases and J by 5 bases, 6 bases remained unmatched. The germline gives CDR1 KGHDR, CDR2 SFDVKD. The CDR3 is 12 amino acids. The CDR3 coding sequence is TGTGCCACTGCAGGGGGTAAGGAGACCCAGTACTTC. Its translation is CATAGGKETQYF.

CDR3 loop: CASSLDGGNTGELFF. The CDR3, as DNA: TGTGCCAGCAGCTTAGACGGGGGAAACACCGGGGAGCTGTTTTTT. The V and J genes are TRBV11-3 and TRBJ2-2; D perhaps matches TRBD2 (6 bases). CDR1 SGHNT and CDR2 YENEEA come from the germline V gene. The CDR3 totals 15 residues. V was trimmed by 0 bases and J by 2 bases, leaving 7 bases between them.

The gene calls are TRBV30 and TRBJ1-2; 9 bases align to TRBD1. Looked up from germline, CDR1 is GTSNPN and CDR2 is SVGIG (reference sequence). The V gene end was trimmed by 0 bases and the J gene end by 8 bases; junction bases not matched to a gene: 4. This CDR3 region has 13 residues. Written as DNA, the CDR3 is TGTGCCTGGAGTGTTCGGACAGGGGAAGGCTACACCTTC. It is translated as CAWSVRTGEGYTF.

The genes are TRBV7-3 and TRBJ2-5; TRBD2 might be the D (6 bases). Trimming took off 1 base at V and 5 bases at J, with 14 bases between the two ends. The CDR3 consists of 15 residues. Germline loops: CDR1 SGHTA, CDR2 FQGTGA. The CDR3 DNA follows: TGTGCCAGCAGCTTAATTGGAGGGCCCTTTGAGACCCAGTACTTC. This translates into CASSLIGGPFETQYF.

The CDR3 DNA is TGTGCCAGCAGTGAATACCTAGTCCAGCCCCCCTACAATGAGCAGTTCTTC. It yields the protein CASSEYLVQPPYNEQFF. V and J are TRBV6-1 and TRBJ2-1; no clear D gene. CDR1 is MNHNS and CDR2 is SASEGT in the germline V gene. This CDR3 contains 17 residues. V was clipped by 2 bases and J by 2 bases, with 16 bases between them.

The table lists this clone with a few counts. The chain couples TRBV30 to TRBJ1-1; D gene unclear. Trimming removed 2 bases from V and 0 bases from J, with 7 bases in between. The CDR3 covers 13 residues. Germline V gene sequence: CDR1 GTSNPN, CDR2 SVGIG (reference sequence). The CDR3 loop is CAWSLSLNTEAFF. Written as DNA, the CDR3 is TGTGCCTGGAGTCTAAGCCTGAACACTGAAGCTTTCTTT.

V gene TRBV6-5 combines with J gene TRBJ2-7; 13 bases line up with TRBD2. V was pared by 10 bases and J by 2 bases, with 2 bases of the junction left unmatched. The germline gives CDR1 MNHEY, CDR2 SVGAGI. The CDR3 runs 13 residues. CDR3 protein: CATGLAGPYEQYF. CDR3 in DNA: TGTGCCACGGGACTAGCGGGACCCTACGAGCAGTACTTC.

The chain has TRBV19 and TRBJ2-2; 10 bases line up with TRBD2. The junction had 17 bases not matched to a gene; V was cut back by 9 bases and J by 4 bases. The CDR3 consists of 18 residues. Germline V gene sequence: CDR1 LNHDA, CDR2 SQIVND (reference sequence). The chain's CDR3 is CASRILSPGLAFTGELFF. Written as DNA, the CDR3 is TGTGCCAGCAGAATTCTCTCACCGGGACTAGCGTTCACCGGGGAGCTGTTTTTT.

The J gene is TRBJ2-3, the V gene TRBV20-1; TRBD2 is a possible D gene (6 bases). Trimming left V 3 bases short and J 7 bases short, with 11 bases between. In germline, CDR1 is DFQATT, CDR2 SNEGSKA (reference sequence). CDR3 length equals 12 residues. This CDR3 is CSASPGVNTQYF. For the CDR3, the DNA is TGCAGTGCTAGTCCGGGGGTGAATACGCAGTATTTT.

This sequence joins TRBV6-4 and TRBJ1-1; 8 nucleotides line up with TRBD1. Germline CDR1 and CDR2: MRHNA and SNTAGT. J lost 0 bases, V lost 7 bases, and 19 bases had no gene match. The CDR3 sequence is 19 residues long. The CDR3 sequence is CASTSRVQGAPIMNTEAFF. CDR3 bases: TGTGCCAGCACCTCCCGTGTCCAGGGGGCCCCTATAATGAACACTGAAGCTTTCTTT.

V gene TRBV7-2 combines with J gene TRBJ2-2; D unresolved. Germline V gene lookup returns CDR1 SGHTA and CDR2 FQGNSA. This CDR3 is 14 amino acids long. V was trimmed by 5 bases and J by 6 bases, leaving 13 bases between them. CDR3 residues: CASSPPPVAGELFF. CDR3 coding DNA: TGTGCCAGCAGCCCCCCCCCAGTGGCCGGGGAGCTGTTTTTT. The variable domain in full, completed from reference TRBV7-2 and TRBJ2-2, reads GAGVSQSPSNKVTEKGKDVELRCDPISGHTALYWYRQSLGQGLEFLIYFQGNSAPDKSGLPSDRFSAERTGGSVSTLTIQRTQQEDSAVYLCASSPPPVAGELFFGEGSRLTVL.

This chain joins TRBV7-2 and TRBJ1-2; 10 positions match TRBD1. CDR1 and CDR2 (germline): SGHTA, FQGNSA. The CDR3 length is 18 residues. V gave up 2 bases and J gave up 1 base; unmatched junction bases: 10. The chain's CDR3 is CASSLWARDRGVNYGYTF. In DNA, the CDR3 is TGTGCCAGCAGCTTATGGGCCCGGGACAGGGGAGTTAACTATGGCTACACCTTC.

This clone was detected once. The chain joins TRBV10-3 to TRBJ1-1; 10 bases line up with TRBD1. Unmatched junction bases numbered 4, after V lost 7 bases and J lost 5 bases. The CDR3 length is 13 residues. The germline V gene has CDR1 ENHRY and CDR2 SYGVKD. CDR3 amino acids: CAIIGQGGTEAFF. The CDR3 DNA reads TGTGCCATCATTGGACAGGGGGGGACTGAAGCTTTCTTT.

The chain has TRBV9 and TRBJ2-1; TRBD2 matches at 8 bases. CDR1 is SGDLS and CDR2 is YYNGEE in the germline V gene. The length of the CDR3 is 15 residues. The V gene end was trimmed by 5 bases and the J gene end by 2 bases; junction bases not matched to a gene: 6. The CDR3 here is CASSELAETYNEQFF. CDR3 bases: TGTGCCAGCAGTGAACTAGCGGAAACCTACAATGAGCAGTTCTTC.

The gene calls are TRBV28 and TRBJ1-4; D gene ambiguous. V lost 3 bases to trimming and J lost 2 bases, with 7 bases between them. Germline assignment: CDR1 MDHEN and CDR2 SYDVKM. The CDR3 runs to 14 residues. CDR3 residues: CASSLRMTNEKLFF. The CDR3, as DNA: TGTGCCAGCAGTTTGCGGATGACTAATGAAAAACTGTTTTTT.

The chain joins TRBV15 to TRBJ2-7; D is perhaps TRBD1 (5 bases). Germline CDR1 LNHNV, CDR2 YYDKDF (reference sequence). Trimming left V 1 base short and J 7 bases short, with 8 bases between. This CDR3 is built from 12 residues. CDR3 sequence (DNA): TGTGCCACCAGCAGAGCGAACAGGGAGCAGTACTTC. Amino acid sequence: CATSRANREQYF.

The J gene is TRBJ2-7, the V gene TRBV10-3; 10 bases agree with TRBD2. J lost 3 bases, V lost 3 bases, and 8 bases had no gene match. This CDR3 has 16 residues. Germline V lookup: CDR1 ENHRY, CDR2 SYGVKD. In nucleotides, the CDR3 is TGTGCCATCAGTGAAAGCGGGAGGGCCCCCTACTACGAGCAGTACTTC. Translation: CAISESGRAPYYEQYF.

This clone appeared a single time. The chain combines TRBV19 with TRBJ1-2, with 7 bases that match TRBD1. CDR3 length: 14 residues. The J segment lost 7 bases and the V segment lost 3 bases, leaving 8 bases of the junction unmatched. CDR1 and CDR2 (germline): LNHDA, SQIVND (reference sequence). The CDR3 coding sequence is TGTGCCAGTAGTATCCGCCCAAGGGACAGTGGCTACACCTTC. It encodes CASSIRPRDSGYTF.

CDR3 residues: CASSLWAGVVTDTQYF. The CDR3 bases are TGTGCCAGCAGTTTGTGGGCGGGAGTTGTTACAGATACGCAGTATTTT. The chain is built from TRBV27 and TRBJ2-3; 7 positions match TRBD2. V trimming: 3 bases; J trimming: 3 bases; junction bases outside the gene matches: 9. The CDR3 extends over 16 amino acids. From germline, CDR1 is MNHEY and CDR2 SMNVEV (reference sequence).